The 31 T cell receptor beta chains presented below share a single source sample, sequenced in a study of blood T cell repertoires in COVID-19. Using immunoSEQ multiplex PCR, the repertoire was profiled, and TCRdb retains in-frame clones only, with some absent. The table lists around 250,000 clones, more than 70% of them singletons. Sequenced: peripheral blood. These receptors all come from a man aged 80 or over with acute or convalescent COVID-19.

J is TRBJ2-7 and V is TRBV7-2; D may be TRBD2 (6 bases). The CDR3 contains 14 residues. Germline CDR1 and CDR2: SGHTA and FQGNSA. Trimming shortened V by 5 bases and J by 6 bases, and 17 bases separated the two germline ends. CDR3 nucleotide sequence: TGTGCCAGCAGCGCTTCCCGAGCCGGGAGCGAGCAGTACTTC. Translating it yields CASSASRAGSEQYF.

The chain couples TRBV2 to TRBJ2-7, with D perhaps TRBD1 (6 bases). V dropped 4 bases and J dropped 6 bases, with 22 bases sitting between them. The CDR3 contains 16 residues. Germline CDR1 and CDR2: SNHLY and FYNNEI. The CDR3 protein is CASSVGQGPSAREQYF. As DNA, the CDR3 is TGTGCCAGCAGTGTAGGGCAGGGGCCCTCGGCGCGCGAGCAGTACTTC.

This sequence joins TRBV19 and TRBJ1-2, with D possibly matching TRBD1 (5 bases). The CDR3 is 14 residues long. Germline assignment: CDR1 LNHDA and CDR2 SQIVND (reference sequence). V was shortened by 3 bases and J by 7 bases, with 15 bases between the two germline ends. CDR3 coding DNA: TGTGCCAGTAGTATCCTCGACAGCCCAGGTGGCTACACCTTC. It codes for CASSILDSPGGYTF.

The V and J genes are TRBV6-1 and TRBJ2-6; TRBD1 is a possible D gene (8 bases). Trimming cost V 4 bases and J 0 bases, with 16 bases left between them. From germline, CDR1 is MNHNS and CDR2 SASEGT. The CDR3 sequence is 18 residues long. CDR3 DNA sequence: TGTGCCAGCAGTGCGGGGGGACAGGTGTCCTCTGGGGCCAACGTCCTGACTTTC. Translated, it gives CASSAGGQVSSGANVLTF.

The chain uses TRBV25-1 and TRBJ2-1; TRBD2 agrees at 8 bases. CDR3 length equals 15 residues. Germline V gene lookup returns CDR1 MGHDK and CDR2 SYGVNS. J was trimmed by 6 bases and V by 6 bases; bases with no gene match: 10. CDR3 amino acids: CASRASGSGSNEQFF. As DNA, the CDR3 is TGTGCCAGCAGGGCTAGCGGGTCGGGATCCAATGAGCAGTTCTTC. Looking up the rest from reference TRBV25-1 and TRBJ2-1 gives the full variable domain: EADIYQTPRYLVIGTGKKITLECSQTMGHDKMYWYQQDPGMELHLIHYSYGVNSTEKGDLSSESTVSRIRTEHFPLTLESARPSHTSQYLCASRASGSGSNEQFFGPGTRLTVL.

The rearrangement uses TRBV3-1 (or the pseudogene TRBV3-2) and TRBJ1-1; a weak D match, TRBD1 (6 bases). V was cut by 5 bases and J by 5 bases, with 15 bases left in between. The germline V gene has CDR1 LGHDT and CDR2 YNNKEL (reference sequence). The CDR3 contains 14 residues. The DNA for the CDR3 is TGTGCCAGCAGCAGATGGACAGATCAAACTGAAGCTTTCTTT. It specifies CASSRWTDQTEAFF.

This chain joins TRBV7-2 and TRBJ1-1, with D unresolved. There are 14 residues in the CDR3. The V end was cut by 5 bases, the J end by 1 base, with 11 bases between. The germline V gene has CDR1 SGHTA and CDR2 FQGNSA. CDR3 sequence (DNA): TGTGCCAGCAGCCTAGTCGGAGGGAACACTGAAGCTTTCTTT. Translated, it gives CASSLVGGNTEAFF. Complete variable domain (other parts from reference TRBV7-2 and TRBJ1-1): GAGVSQSPSNKVTEKGKDVELRCDPISGHTALYWYRQSLGQGLEFLIYFQGNSAPDKSGLPSDRFSAERTGGSVSTLTIQRTQQEDSAVYLCASSLVGGNTEAFFGQGTRLTVV.

The chain joins TRBV18 to TRBJ2-3; tentatively, D is TRBD1 (5 bases). The germline gives CDR1 KGHSH, CDR2 LQKENI. V gave up 3 bases and J gave up 0 bases, with 10 bases separating them. The CDR3 is 15 residues long. CDR3 region: CASSPDSPSTDTQYF. DNA of the CDR3: TGTGCCAGCTCACCCGACAGCCCTAGCACAGATACGCAGTATTTT.

V and J are TRBV27 and TRBJ2-7, with unresolved D. The CDR3 has 13 residues. V was cut by 3 bases and J by 4 bases, with 10 bases left in between. CDR1 is MNHEY, CDR2 SMNVEV, per germline (reference sequence). CDR3 DNA: TGTGCCAGCAGTTTTTCAGAGGTTTACGAGCAGTACTTC. It codes for CASSFSEVYEQYF.

The chain has TRBV3-1 (or the pseudogene TRBV3-2) and TRBJ2-4, with 16 bases matching TRBD2. CDR3 length: 18 residues. V dropped 3 bases and J dropped 0; count of bases not matched to a gene: 2. CDR1 LGHDT and CDR2 YNNKEL come from the germline V gene (reference sequence). For the CDR3, the DNA is TGTGCCAGCAGCCAGGGACTAGCGGGGGGGCTAGCCAAAAACATTCAGTACTTC. Protein product: CASSQGLAGGLAKNIQYF.

The sample holds a few counts of this clone. DNA of the CDR3: TGTGCCAGCAGTTTCTCGACAGGGCCCACTGAAGCTTTCTTT. Its protein product is CASSFSTGPTEAFF. The rearrangement joins TRBV28 to TRBJ1-1; 7 bases align to TRBD1. Unmatched junction bases numbered 5, after V lost 3 bases and J lost 4 bases. This CDR3 contains 14 residues. Looked up from germline, CDR1 is MDHEN and CDR2 is SYDVKM.

The chain couples TRBV5-1 to TRBJ2-3; 11 bases map to TRBD1. The CDR3 has 15 residues. After removal of 4 bases from V and 4 bases from J, the junction contained 5 bases not matched to a gene. From germline, CDR1 is SGHRS and CDR2 YFSETQ. CDR3 coding DNA: TGCGCCAGCAGCCAGGGACAGGGGGTACCAGATACGCAGTATTTT. Protein product: CASSQGQGVPDTQYF.

In its sample, this clone was seen a few times. The chain employs TRBV10-3 and TRBJ1-1, with 8 nucleotides matching TRBD1. The V and J ends lost 6 bases and 5 bases, in that order; junction bases with no gene match: 5. CDR1 ENHRY and CDR2 SYGVKD come from the germline V gene. This CDR3 comprises 13 residues. The CDR3 protein is CAISGQGGTEAFF. The CDR3 DNA reads as TGTGCCATCAGCGGACAGGGCGGGACTGAAGCTTTCTTT.

This chain uses TRBV5-6 with TRBJ2-5; D remains unclear. The CDR3 totals 12 residues. V was cut by 3 bases and J by 5 bases, with 8 bases left in between. Germline lookup yields CDR1 SGHDT and CDR2 YYEEEE. Here the CDR3 reads CASSSPRETQYF. In DNA, the CDR3 is TGTGCCAGCAGCTCACCGAGGGAGACCCAGTACTTC.

This chain links TRBV2 with TRBJ2-4, with 12 bases that match TRBD2. From germline, CDR1 is SNHLY and CDR2 FYNNEI. V lost 6 bases and J lost 6; bases outside the gene matches: 3. The CDR3 totals 14 residues. CDR3 nucleotide sequence: TGTGCCAGCAGGGCGGGACTAGCGGGAAACATTCAGTACTTC. Amino acid sequence: CASRAGLAGNIQYF.

The rearrangement joins TRBV7-2 to TRBJ2-7; D is perhaps TRBD1 (6 bases). The CDR3 runs 15 residues. Per the germline V gene, CDR1 is SGHTA and CDR2 is FQGNSA. Trimming took 2 bases from V and 2 from J, leaving 13 bases between them. Here the CDR3 DNA reads TGTGCCAGCAGCTTACCGAGACAGGTAGCCTACGAGCAGTACTTC. It codes for CASSLPRQVAYEQYF. Using reference TRBV7-2 and TRBJ2-7 for the parts outside the CDR3, the full variable domain is GAGVSQSPSNKVTEKGKDVELRCDPISGHTALYWYRQSLGQGLEFLIYFQGNSAPDKSGLPSDRFSAERTGGSVSTLTIQRTQQEDSAVYLCASSLPRQVAYEQYFGPGTRLTVT.

The chain uses TRBV28 and TRBJ1-4, with D possibly being TRBD1 (5 bases). Trimming removed 2 bases at V and 1 base at J, with 8 bases between. This CDR3 spans 15 amino acids. CDR1 is MDHEN, CDR2 SYDVKM, per germline. The CDR3 region is CASSLGGLTNEKLFF. The DNA of the CDR3 is TGTGCCAGCAGTTTAGGGGGGTTAACTAATGAAAAACTGTTTTTT.

The chain links TRBV5-4 to TRBJ2-6, with 7 bases matching TRBD1. There are 18 residues in the CDR3. The V segment lost 4 bases and the J segment 0 bases; nucleotides outside the gene matches: 10. Germline CDR1 reads SGHNT; CDR2 reads YYREEE (reference sequence). Here the CDR3 DNA reads TGTGCCAGCAGCCCTAACAGGGGCGGGTTCTCTGGGGCCAACGTCCTGACTTTC. The encoded protein is CASSPNRGGFSGANVLTF.

The V gene is TRBV11-2, the J gene TRBJ2-7, with D possibly matching TRBD1 (6 bases). Trimming took off 2 bases at V and 0 bases at J, with 14 bases between the two ends. Germline CDR1 and CDR2: SGHAT and FQNNGV. CDR3 length: 16 residues. The CDR3 sequence: CASSLTSGHRSYEQYF. The CDR3 DNA follows: TGTGCCAGCAGCTTAACCTCGGGACACCGCTCCTACGAGCAGTACTTC.

This chain connects TRBV20-1 to TRBJ2-7, with D unclear. The CDR3 runs to 10 residues. Trimming took 6 bases from V and 2 from J, leaving 5 bases between them. CDR1 DFQATT and CDR2 SNEGSKA come from the germline V gene (reference sequence). The CDR3 DNA reads TGCAGTGCCGTCCCCTACGAGCAGTACTTC. As protein: CSAVPYEQYF.

The chain couples TRBV3-1 (or the pseudogene TRBV3-2) to TRBJ1-5; D remains unclear. The V end was cut by 5 bases, the J end by 5 bases, with 10 bases between. Germline lookup yields CDR1 LGHDT and CDR2 YNNKEL (reference sequence). CDR3 length: 13 amino acids. As DNA, the CDR3 is TGTGCCAGCAGCTATAGTCGGGATCAGCCCCAGCATTTT. This encodes CASSYSRDQPQHF.

The chain carries TRBV7-6 and TRBJ2-7; 7 nucleotides align to TRBD2. Germline values: CDR1 SGHVS, CDR2 FNYEAQ. The V gene end was trimmed by 2 bases and the J gene end by 4 bases; junction bases not matched to a gene: 8. This CDR3 contains 15 residues. This chain's CDR3 is CASSLMTGGIYEQYF. In DNA form, the CDR3 reads TGTGCCAGCAGCTTAATGACGGGAGGCATATACGAGCAGTACTTC.

The genes are TRBV27 and TRBJ1-1; D gene unclear. Germline V CDR1 and CDR2: MNHEY, SMNVEV (reference sequence). Deletions cut 4 bases from V and 6 bases from J, with 9 bases between. The CDR3 extends over 12 amino acids. The CDR3, as DNA: TGTGCCAGCAGTTCAGTCTCAGCTGAAGCTTTCTTT. It is translated as CASSSVSAEAFF.

This clone was seen only once. V usage is TRBV19 and J usage is TRBJ2-7; the D is unclear. Trimming removed 1 base from V and 6 bases from J, with 7 bases in between. This CDR3 region has 12 residues. Per the germline V gene, CDR1 is LNHDA and CDR2 is SQIVND (reference sequence). CDR3 coding DNA: TGTGCCAGTAGTATAGGCGGAGCCGAGCAGTACTTC. Translating gives CASSIGGAEQYF.

V usage is TRBV6-6 and J usage is TRBJ2-4; possible D gene TRBD2, 5 bases. V was trimmed by 8 bases and J by 7 bases, leaving 15 bases between them. The CDR3 contains 13 residues. Germline loops: CDR1 MNHNY, CDR2 SVGAGI (reference sequence). In DNA form, the CDR3 reads TGTGCCAGCCAGGCAGAACGGAGGAACATTCAGTACTTC. Amino acids: CASQAERRNIQYF.

The CDR3 region has the DNA TGTGCCAGCTCACCCTTGGGTAGCGGGAGTGCAGATACGCAGTATTTT. Translated: CASSPLGSGSADTQYF. The gene calls are TRBV18 and TRBJ2-3; TRBD2 agrees at 9 bases. V lost 3 bases to trimming and J lost 4 bases; unmatched junction nucleotides: 8. CDR1 and CDR2 from the germline V gene are KGHSH and LQKENI. The CDR3 sequence is 16 residues long. Looking up the rest from reference TRBV18 and TRBJ2-3 gives the full variable domain: NAGVMQNPRHLVRRRGQEARLRCSPMKGHSHVYWYRQLPEEGLKFMVYLQKENIIDESGMPKERFSAEFPKEGPSILRIQQVVRGDSAAYFCASSPLGSGSADTQYFGPGTRLTVL.

V is TRBV28 and J is TRBJ1-3, with D perhaps TRBD1 (6 bases). The CDR3 has 14 amino acids. CDR1 is MDHEN and CDR2 is SYDVKM in the germline V gene. V dropped 8 bases and J dropped 4 bases, with 15 bases sitting between them. CDR3 in DNA: TGTGCCAGCGAAACAGGGACGGTGGGAAACACCATATATTTT. This codes for CASETGTVGNTIYF.

The chain has TRBV7-9 and TRBJ1-6, with TRBD1 matching 8 bases. V lost 5 bases, J lost 6 bases, and 6 bases stayed unmatched. This CDR3 comprises 15 residues. From germline, CDR1 is SEHNR and CDR2 FQNEAQ (reference sequence). The chain's CDR3 is CASSLRTGSNSPLHF. DNA of the CDR3: TGTGCCAGCAGCCTGAGGACAGGGAGTAATTCACCCCTCCACTTT.

The chain recombines TRBV5-1 with TRBJ1-1; D is perhaps TRBD1 (5 bases). Germline CDR1 reads SGHRS; CDR2 reads YFSETQ. The germline V and J ends were trimmed by 4 bases and 7 bases, with 17 bases remaining between them. CDR3 length: 14 amino acids. The CDR3 is CASSTGGGRGEAFF. The CDR3 DNA reads TGCGCCAGCAGCACCGGAGGAGGGAGGGGTGAAGCTTTCTTT.

This chain links TRBV4-2 with TRBJ2-5, with D possibly TRBD1 on 6 matching bases. This CDR3 has 14 residues. Trimming cost V 4 bases and J 5 bases, with 14 bases left between them. In germline, CDR1 is LGHNA, CDR2 YNFKEQ. The CDR3 sequence: CASSRGTSGETQYF. Here the CDR3 DNA reads TGTGCCAGCAGCCGTGGGACATCAGGGGAGACCCAGTACTTC.

V is TRBV10-2 and J is TRBJ2-7; D not resolved. Germline V gene lookup returns CDR1 WSHSY and CDR2 SAAADI. The CDR3 extends over 13 amino acids. The V and J ends lost 2 bases and 6 bases respectively, with 11 bases between them. The CDR3 DNA reads TGCGCCAGCAGTGAGACGCGTCCTATCGAGCAGTACTTC. It yields the protein CASSETRPIEQYF.